Each of the 23 T cell receptor beta chains below was sequenced from the same sample in a study of shared clonotypes between healthy human individuals (TCRdb year 2020). Library creation used the immunoSEQ multiplex PCR assay. TCRdb mirrors the immuneACCESS table, restricted to in-frame sequences. Some clones are absent from its copies; in checked studies, under half trace to an unresolved V gene, and the reason for the others is unknown. For this sample there are around 940,000 clones; 60% to 85% appear just once. Clones ranked in the top ten supply about 1.5% of the sample. The specimen sequenced was memory CD4+ T cells sorted from blood. The meaning of the sample's cell subset or site label: CD45RA-negative fraction. These receptors were collected from a man aged 18-30 years in good health.

With regard to this clone: Other nucleotide sequences in the sample specify the same CDR3. The V call is TRBV6-5, the J call TRBJ2-7; 14 bases map to TRBD2. V trimming: 6 bases; J trimming: 4 bases; junction bases outside the gene matches: 5. CDR1 MNHEY and CDR2 SVGAGI come from the germline V gene. The CDR3 is 15 amino acids. This CDR3 reads CASSPGTSGGYEQYF. The DNA for the CDR3 is TGTGCCAGCAGCCCGGGGACTAGCGGGGGTTACGAGCAGTACTTC.

This clone has more than one count but fewer than ten. The chain has TRBV18 and TRBJ1-5, with D perhaps TRBD1 (6 bases). CDR1 and CDR2 from the germline V gene are KGHSH and LQKENI. The CDR3 spans 14 residues. Trimming took 6 bases from V and 7 from J, leaving 16 bases between them. The CDR3 nucleotides read TGTGCCAGCTCCGCGGCGGGGGGCCAACAGCCCCAGCATTTT. As protein: CASSAAGGQQPQHF.

The chain couples TRBV4-3 to TRBJ2-7; the D gene could be TRBD1 or TRBD2 (5 bases each). V was trimmed by 1 base and J by 4 bases, leaving 14 bases between them. The CDR3 has 15 residues. Germline CDR1 and CDR2: LGHNA and YSLEER. CDR3 loop: CASSQAHLEGYEQYF. The CDR3 DNA is TGCGCCAGCAGCCAAGCCCACCTAGAGGGGTACGAGCAGTACTTC.

This clone was counted many times. This chain connects TRBV7-9 to TRBJ2-1; TRBD2 aligns across 8 bases. The CDR3 totals 16 residues. Germline CDR1 and CDR2: SEHNR and FQNEAQ (reference sequence). V lost 7 bases, J lost 9 bases, and 17 bases stayed unmatched. The CDR3, as DNA: TGTGCCAGCACCCCCGCCGGGACTAGGGTGCCCGGTGAGCAGTTCTTC. The encoded protein is CASTPAGTRVPGEQFF.

The chain links TRBV30 to TRBJ1-4; D not resolved. Trimming removed 4 bases from V and 3 bases from J, with 6 bases in between. Germline-derived CDR1 and CDR2 are GTSNPN and SVGIG (reference sequence). This CDR3 has 12 amino acids. The CDR3 nucleotides read TGTGCCTGGAAGCGGGCTAATGAAAAACTGTTTTTT. It translates to CAWKRANEKLFF.

The V gene is TRBV6-1, the J gene TRBJ2-7; no firm D call. With 7 bases removed from V and 1 base from J, the gap between germline ends came to 8 bases. The CDR3 length is 12 residues. Germline CDR1 is MNHNS and CDR2 is SASEGT. The CDR3 protein is CASKAASYEQYF. Written as DNA, the CDR3 is TGTGCCAGCAAAGCAGCATCCTACGAGCAGTACTTC.

This clone was found a few times. The chain combines TRBV18 with TRBJ2-7; TRBD1 aligns across 11 bases. V trimming: 4 bases; J trimming: 3 bases; junction bases outside the gene matches: 5. Germline CDR1 reads KGHSH; CDR2 reads LQKENI. This CDR3 contains 15 residues. The CDR3 nucleotides are TGTGCCAGCTCACGCGGACAGGGGGCTCACTACGAGCAGTACTTC. Translating gives CASSRGQGAHYEQYF. Full variable domain (rest looked up from reference TRBV18 and TRBJ2-7): NAGVMQNPRHLVRRRGQEARLRCSPMKGHSHVYWYRQLPEEGLKFMVYLQKENIIDESGMPKERFSAEFPKEGPSILRIQQVVRGDSAAYFCASSRGQGAHYEQYFGPGTRLTVT.

The chain links TRBV10-3 to TRBJ1-1, with a tentative D call TRBD1 (6 bases). CDR1 is ENHRY and CDR2 is SYGVKD in the germline V gene. The CDR3 is 13 residues long. The ends were cut back, 7 bases at V and 12 bases at J, with 21 bases in the middle. The CDR3 sequence: CAITRDKVGPTFF. The DNA for the CDR3 is TGTGCCATCACCCGGGACAAGGTGGGCCCAACTTTCTTT.

The chain joins TRBV5-4 to TRBJ2-5; 7 positions match TRBD1. With 4 bases clipped from V and 5 bases from J, the junction kept 14 bases outside the gene matches. Per germline, CDR1 SGHNT and CDR2 YYREEE (reference sequence). The CDR3 has 16 residues. CDR3: CASSVIGGPSWETQYF. The CDR3 DNA sequence: TGTGCCAGCAGCGTCATAGGGGGCCCATCATGGGAGACCCAGTACTTC. The variable domain in full, completed from reference TRBV5-4 and TRBJ2-5, reads ETGVTQSPTHLIKTRGQQVTLRCSSQSGHNTVSWYQQALGQGPQFIFQYYREEENGRGNFPPRFSGLQFPNYSSELNVNALELDDSALYLCASSVIGGPSWETQYFGPGTRLLVL.

The rearrangement links TRBV6-5 to TRBJ2-7; 9 nucleotides match TRBD2. V shed 0 bases, J shed 6 bases, and the junction held 6 bases outside the gene matches. Germline V lookup: CDR1 MNHEY, CDR2 SVGAGI. This CDR3 comprises 15 residues. The CDR3 DNA follows: TGTGCCAGCAGTTACTCCGGCGGGGGGGCCAGCGAGCAGTACTTC. Amino acids: CASSYSGGGASEQYF.

This chain uses TRBV7-2 with TRBJ2-2; 12 nucleotides agree with TRBD2. V gave up 5 bases and J gave up 4 bases; unmatched junction bases: 5. The CDR3 covers 16 residues. CDR1 is SGHTA, CDR2 FQGNSA, per germline. Here the CDR3 DNA reads TGTGCCAGCAGCACGGGACTAGCGGGTCTCACCGGGGAGCTGTTTTTT. It translates to CASSTGLAGLTGELFF.

This rearrangement joins TRBV7-4 to TRBJ1-6; D is unresolved. The CDR3 is 12 amino acids. The V end was cut by 3 bases, the J end by 7 bases, with 4 bases between. Germline V lookup: CDR1 SGHVT, CDR2 SQSDAQ. In DNA, the CDR3 is TGTGCCAGCAGCTTTAACAATTCACCCCTCCACTTT. Translation gives CASSFNNSPLHF.

The chain has TRBV5-4 and TRBJ2-3; D gene unclear. Germline V gives CDR1 SGHNT, CDR2 YYREEE (reference sequence). There are 14 residues in the CDR3. V was cut by 5 bases and J by 5 bases, with 15 bases left in between. CDR3 in DNA: TGTGCCAGCAGTGTTAACACTTTGGGAGATACGCAGTATTTT. Its protein product is CASSVNTLGDTQYF.

V gene TRBV18 combines with J gene TRBJ2-7; the D is unclear. The germline CDR1 and CDR2 sequences are KGHSH and LQKENI. V was trimmed by 3 bases and J by 6 bases, leaving 18 bases between them. This CDR3 is 15 amino acids long. For the CDR3, the DNA is TGTGCCAGCTCACCCACCCCTCCTGGAACTACCGAGCAGTACTTC. Protein: CASSPTPPGTTEQYF.

This clone occurred a few times. V gene TRBV28 combines with J gene TRBJ2-1; D is ambiguous. Trimming pared 2 bases from V and 10 bases from J, leaving 12 bases between. The CDR3 runs 13 residues. Germline V CDR1 and CDR2: MDHEN, SYDVKM. CDR3 sequence (DNA): TGTGCCAGCAGTTTAAGGCTAGGCGACGAGCAGTTCTTC. It yields the protein CASSLRLGDEQFF.

This clone has a handful of counts. This sequence joins TRBV5-1 and TRBJ2-1; D gene unclear. Trimming removed 3 bases at V and 7 bases at J, with 5 bases between. Germline CDR1 is SGHRS and CDR2 is YFSETQ. The CDR3 length is 11 residues. Here the CDR3 reads CASSSTNEQFF. CDR3 DNA: TGCGCCAGCAGCTCGACGAATGAGCAGTTCTTC. The variable domain in full, completed from reference TRBV5-1 and TRBJ2-1, reads KAGVTQTPRYLIKTRGQQVTLSCSPISGHRSVSWYQQTPGQGLQFLFEYFSETQRNKGNFPGRFSGRQFSNSRSEMNVSTLELGDSALYLCASSSTNEQFFGPGTRLTVL.

The chain is built from TRBV29-1 and TRBJ2-2; the D gene is possibly TRBD2 (5 bases). Germline CDR1 and CDR2: SQVTM and ANQGSEA. The CDR3 spans 14 residues. The V end lost 2 bases, the J end lost 4 bases, and 11 bases lay between the germline ends. CDR3 DNA: TGCAGCGTTGAATACGGGGTGAGCACCGGGGAGCTGTTTTTT. Amino acids: CSVEYGVSTGELFF.

V is TRBV6-1 and J is TRBJ2-5; 12 positions match TRBD2. V lost 6 bases and J lost 2; bases outside the gene matches: 4. The CDR3 has 15 amino acids. The germline V gene encodes CDR1 MNHNS and CDR2 SASEGT. The CDR3 nucleotides read TGTGCCAGCAGGCGGACTAGCGGGGATCAAGAGACCCAGTACTTC. Protein sequence: CASRRTSGDQETQYF.

This clone was recorded only once. The genes are TRBV6-1 and TRBJ2-2; TRBD1 might be the D (5 bases). Per the germline V gene, CDR1 is MNHNS and CDR2 is SASEGT. Trimming cost V 7 bases and J 1 base, with 10 bases left between them. The CDR3 runs 14 residues. The CDR3 reads CASKTVRNTGELFF. The CDR3 DNA reads as TGTGCCAGCAAGACAGTGAGGAACACCGGGGAGCTGTTTTTT.

In regard to this clone: This sample also contains other DNA sequences that code for the same CDR3. The genes are TRBV29-1 and TRBJ1-2; D uncertain. Germline V gene lookup returns CDR1 SQVTM and CDR2 ANQGSEA. The CDR3 consists of 13 residues. With 0 bases removed from V and 2 bases from J, the gap between germline ends came to 7 bases. CDR3 in DNA: TGCAGCGTTGAAGAGGGGAGGAACTATGGCTACACCTTC. Amino acids: CSVEEGRNYGYTF.

The rearrangement uses TRBV12-5 and TRBJ2-1; D might be TRBD2 (6 bases). This CDR3 comprises 19 residues. CDR1 and CDR2 (germline): LGHNT, FRNRAP. The V end lost 5 bases, the J end lost 1 base, and 24 bases lay between the germline ends. The CDR3 DNA follows: TGTGCTAGTGGTCTTCTACAGGTATCCGGGACTCTGTCCTACAATGAGCAGTTCTTC. Translating gives CASGLLQVSGTLSYNEQFF.

This chain joins TRBV18 and TRBJ2-2, with D perhaps matching TRBD1 (6 bases). The CDR3 runs to 15 residues. V lost 4 bases and J 0 bases, leaving 9 bases between the germline ends. Germline assignment: CDR1 KGHSH and CDR2 LQKENI. The CDR3 bases are TGTGCCAGCTCACAGGGACAATCGAACACCGGGGAGCTGTTTTTT. Its protein product is CASSQGQSNTGELFF.

The chain links TRBV5-6 to TRBJ2-5; D remains unclear. Germline CDR1 is SGHDT and CDR2 is YYEEEE. The V end was cut by 0 bases, the J end by 2 bases, with 14 bases between. The CDR3 extends over 16 amino acids. The CDR3 nucleotides read TGTGCCAGCAGCTTGGCCGTGAGCGCATTACAAGAGACCCAGTACTTC. It yields the protein CASSLAVSALQETQYF.